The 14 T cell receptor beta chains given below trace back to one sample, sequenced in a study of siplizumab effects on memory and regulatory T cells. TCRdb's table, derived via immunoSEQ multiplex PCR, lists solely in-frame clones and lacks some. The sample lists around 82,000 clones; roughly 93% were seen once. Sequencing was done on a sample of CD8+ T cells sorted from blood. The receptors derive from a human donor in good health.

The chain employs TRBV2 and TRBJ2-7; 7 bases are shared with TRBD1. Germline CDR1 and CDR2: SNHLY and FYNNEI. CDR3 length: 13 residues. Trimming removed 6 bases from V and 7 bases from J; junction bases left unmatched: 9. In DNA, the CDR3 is TGTGCCAGCAGCACAGGGGTTGCTCCTGAGCAGTACTTC. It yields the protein CASSTGVAPEQYF. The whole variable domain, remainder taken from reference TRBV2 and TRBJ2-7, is EPEVTQTPSHQVTQMGQEVILRCVPISNHLYFYWYRQILGQKVEFLVSFYNNEISEKSEIFDDQFSVERPDGSNFTLKIRSTKLEDSAMYFCASSTGVAPEQYFGPGTRLTVT.

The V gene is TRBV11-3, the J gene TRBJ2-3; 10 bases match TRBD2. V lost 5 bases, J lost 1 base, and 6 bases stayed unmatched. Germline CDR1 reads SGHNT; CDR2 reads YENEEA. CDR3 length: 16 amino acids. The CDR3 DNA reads TGTGCCAGCAGCCCTGGAACTAGCGGGGGCACAGATACGCAGTATTTT. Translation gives CASSPGTSGGTDTQYF.

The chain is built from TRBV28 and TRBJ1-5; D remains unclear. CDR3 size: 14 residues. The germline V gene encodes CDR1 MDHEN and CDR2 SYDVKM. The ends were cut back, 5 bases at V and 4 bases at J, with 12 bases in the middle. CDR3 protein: CASSVIGGNQPQHF. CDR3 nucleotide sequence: TGTGCCAGCAGTGTAATCGGAGGAAATCAGCCCCAGCATTTT.

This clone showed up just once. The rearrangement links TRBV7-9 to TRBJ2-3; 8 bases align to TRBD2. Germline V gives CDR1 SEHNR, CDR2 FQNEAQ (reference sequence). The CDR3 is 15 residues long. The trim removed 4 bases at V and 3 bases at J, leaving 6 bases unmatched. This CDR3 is CASSSTSGPTDTQYF. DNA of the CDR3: TGTGCCAGCAGCTCCACTAGCGGACCAACAGATACGCAGTATTTT.

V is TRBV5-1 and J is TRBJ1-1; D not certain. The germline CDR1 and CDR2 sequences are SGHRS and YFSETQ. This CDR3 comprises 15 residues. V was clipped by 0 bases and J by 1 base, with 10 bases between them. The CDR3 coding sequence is TGCGCCAGCAGCTTGGTTTGGGAAGGGAACACTGAAGCTTTCTTT. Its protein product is CASSLVWEGNTEAFF.

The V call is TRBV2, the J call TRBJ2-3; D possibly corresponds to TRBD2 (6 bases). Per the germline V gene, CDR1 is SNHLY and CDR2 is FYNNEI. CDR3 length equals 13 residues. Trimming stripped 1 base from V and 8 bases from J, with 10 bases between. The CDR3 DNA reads TGTGCCAGCAGTGAAGGGGCAGCGGGTACGCAGTATTTT. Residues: CASSEGAAGTQYF.

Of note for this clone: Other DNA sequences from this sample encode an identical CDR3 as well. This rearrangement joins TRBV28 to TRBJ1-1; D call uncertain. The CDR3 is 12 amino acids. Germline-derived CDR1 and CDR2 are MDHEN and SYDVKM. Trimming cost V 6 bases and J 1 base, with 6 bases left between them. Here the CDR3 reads CASSGSNTEAFF. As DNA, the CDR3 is TGTGCCAGCAGCGGGTCGAACACTGAAGCTTTCTTT.

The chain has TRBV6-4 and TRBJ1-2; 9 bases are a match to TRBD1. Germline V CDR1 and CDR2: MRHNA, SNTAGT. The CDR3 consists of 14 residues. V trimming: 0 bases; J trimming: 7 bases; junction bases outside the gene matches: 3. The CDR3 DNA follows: TGTGCCAGCAGTGACTCAGGGACAGGGAGTGGCTACACCTTC. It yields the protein CASSDSGTGSGYTF.

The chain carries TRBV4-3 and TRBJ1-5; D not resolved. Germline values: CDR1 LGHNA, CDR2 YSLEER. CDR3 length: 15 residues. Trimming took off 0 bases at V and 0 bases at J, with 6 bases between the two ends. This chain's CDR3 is CASSQDRYSNQPQHF. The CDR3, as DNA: TGCGCCAGCAGCCAAGATCGGTATAGCAATCAGCCCCAGCATTTT.

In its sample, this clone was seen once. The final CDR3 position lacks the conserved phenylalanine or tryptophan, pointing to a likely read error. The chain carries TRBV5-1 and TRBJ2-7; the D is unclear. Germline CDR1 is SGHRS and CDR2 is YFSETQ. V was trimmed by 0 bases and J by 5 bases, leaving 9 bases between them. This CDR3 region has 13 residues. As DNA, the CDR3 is TGCGCCAGCAGCTTGGTCCAGTACAACGAGCAGTACCTC. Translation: CASSLVQYNEQYL.

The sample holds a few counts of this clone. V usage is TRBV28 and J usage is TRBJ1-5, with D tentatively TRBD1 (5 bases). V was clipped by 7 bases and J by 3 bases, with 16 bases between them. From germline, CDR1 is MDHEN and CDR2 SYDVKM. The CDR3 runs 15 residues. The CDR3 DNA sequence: TGTGCCAGCACCTATTCGCAGGGTACCAATCAGCCCCAGCATTTT. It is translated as CASTYSQGTNQPQHF.

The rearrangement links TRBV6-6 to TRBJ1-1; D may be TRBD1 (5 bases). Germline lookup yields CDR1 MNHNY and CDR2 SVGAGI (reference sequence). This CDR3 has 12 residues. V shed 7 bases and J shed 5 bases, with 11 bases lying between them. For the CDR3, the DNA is TGTGCCAGCACCACAGGACCGACTGAAGCTTTCTTT. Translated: CASTTGPTEAFF.

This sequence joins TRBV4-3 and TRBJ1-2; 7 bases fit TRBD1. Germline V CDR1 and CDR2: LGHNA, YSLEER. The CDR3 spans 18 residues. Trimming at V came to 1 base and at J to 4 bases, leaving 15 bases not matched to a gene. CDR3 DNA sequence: TGCGCCAGCAGCCAAGCGGCGGACAGGCCATCCGAGGGCTATGGCTACACCTTC. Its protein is CASSQAADRPSEGYGYTF.

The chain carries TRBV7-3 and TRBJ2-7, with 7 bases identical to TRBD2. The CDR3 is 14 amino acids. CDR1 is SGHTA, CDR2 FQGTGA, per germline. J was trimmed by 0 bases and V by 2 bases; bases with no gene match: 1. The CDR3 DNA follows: TGTGCCAGCAGCTTACGGGGGGACTCCTACGAGCAGTACTTC. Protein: CASSLRGDSYEQYF.